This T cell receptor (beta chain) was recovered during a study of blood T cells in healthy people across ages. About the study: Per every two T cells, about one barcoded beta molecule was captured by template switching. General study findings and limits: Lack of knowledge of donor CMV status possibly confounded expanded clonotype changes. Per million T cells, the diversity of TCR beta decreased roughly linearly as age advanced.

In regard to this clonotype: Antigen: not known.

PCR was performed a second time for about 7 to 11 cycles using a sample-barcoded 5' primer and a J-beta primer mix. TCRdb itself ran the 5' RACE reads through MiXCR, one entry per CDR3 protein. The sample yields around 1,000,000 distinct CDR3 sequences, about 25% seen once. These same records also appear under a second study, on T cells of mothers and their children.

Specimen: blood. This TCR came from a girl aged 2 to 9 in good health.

The CDR3 protein is CASSQVEGENSPLHF. The CDR3 nucleotides are TGCGCCAGCAGCCAAGTAGAGGGCGAGAATTCACCCCTCCACTTT. The rearrangement links TRBV4-1 to TRBJ1-6; no definite D call. Looked up from germline, CDR1 is MGHRA and CDR2 is YSYEKL. V was cut by 1 base and J by 7 bases, with 11 bases left in between. The CDR3 is 15 residues long.